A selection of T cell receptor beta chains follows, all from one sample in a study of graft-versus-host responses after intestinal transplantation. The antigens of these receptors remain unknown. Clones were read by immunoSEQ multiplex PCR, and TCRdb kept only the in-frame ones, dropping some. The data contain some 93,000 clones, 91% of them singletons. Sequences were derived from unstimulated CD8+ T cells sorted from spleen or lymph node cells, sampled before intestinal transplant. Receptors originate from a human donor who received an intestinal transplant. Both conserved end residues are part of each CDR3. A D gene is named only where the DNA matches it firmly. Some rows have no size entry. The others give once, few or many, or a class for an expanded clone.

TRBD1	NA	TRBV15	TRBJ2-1	TGTGCCACCAGCACCCGGGACAGGGCAAGGGATGAGCAGTTCTTC	CATSTRDRARDEQFF
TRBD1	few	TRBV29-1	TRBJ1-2	TGCAGCGTTATAACAGGGGACGTTGACTATGGCTACACCTTC	CSVITGDVDYGYTF
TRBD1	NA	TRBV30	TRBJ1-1	TGTGCCTGGAGAACCGGGACAGGGCGGACTGAAGCTTTCTTT	CAWRTGTGRTEAFF
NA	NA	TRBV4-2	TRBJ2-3	TGTGCCAGCAGCCAAGAGCAGGGATACGATACGCAGTATTTT	CASSQEQGYDTQYF
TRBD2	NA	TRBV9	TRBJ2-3	TGTGCCAGCAGCGGGAGCGGGAGGGCCTTGGATACGCAGTATTTT	CASSGSGRALDTQYF
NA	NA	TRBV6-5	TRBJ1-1	TGTGCCAGCAGTTACCCCCTCCTTAGCCGAAGGTATGAAGCTTTCTTT	CASSYPLLSRRYEAFF
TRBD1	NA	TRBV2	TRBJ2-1	TGTGCCAGCAGATGGACAGGACCTACCTACAATGAGCAGTTCTTC	CASRWTGPTYNEQFF
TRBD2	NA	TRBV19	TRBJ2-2	TGTGCCAGTAGTATAGATCTATATAGTTTGGGACTAGCGGGCGTCACCGGGGAGCTGTTTTTT	CASSIDLYSLGLAGVTGELFF
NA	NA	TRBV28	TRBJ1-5	TGTGCCAGCAGTTTGACAACAGGGCCACCCGATCAGCCCCAGCATTTT	CASSLTTGPPDQPQHF
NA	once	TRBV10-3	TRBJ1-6	TGTGCCATCAGTGTCGAGCGGGAGTTTAATTCACCCCTCCACTTT	CAISVEREFNSPLHF
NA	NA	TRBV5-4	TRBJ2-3	TGTGCCAGCAGCTCAAGCGGCCACACAGATACGCAGTATTTT	CASSSSGHTDTQYF
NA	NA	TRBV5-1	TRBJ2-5	TGCGCCAGCAGCTTGGACGCGGGCCAAGAGACCCAGTACTTC	CASSLDAGQETQYF
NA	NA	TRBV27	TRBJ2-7	TGTGCCAGCAGTCCGTCGGACAGTCAATACGAGCAGTACTTC	CASSPSDSQYEQYF
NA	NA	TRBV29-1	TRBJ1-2	TGCAGCGCCATACAGGTGGGCTATGGCTACACCTTC	CSAIQVGYGYTF
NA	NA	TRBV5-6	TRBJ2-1	TGTGCCAGCAGCTTGCTCGGGGACTCTAACAATGAGCAGTTCTTC	CASSLLGDSNNEQFF